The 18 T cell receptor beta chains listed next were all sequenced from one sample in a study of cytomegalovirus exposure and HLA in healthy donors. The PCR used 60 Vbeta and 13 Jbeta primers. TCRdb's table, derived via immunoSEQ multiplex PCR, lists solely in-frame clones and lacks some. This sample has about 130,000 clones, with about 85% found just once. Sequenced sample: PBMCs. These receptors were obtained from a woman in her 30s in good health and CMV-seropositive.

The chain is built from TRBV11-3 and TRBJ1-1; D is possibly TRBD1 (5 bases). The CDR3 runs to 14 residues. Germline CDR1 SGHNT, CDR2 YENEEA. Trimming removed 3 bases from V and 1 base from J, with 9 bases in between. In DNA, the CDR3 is TGTGCCAGCAGCTTGGGGCCGCCGAACACTGAAGCTTTCTTT. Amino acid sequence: CASSLGPPNTEAFF. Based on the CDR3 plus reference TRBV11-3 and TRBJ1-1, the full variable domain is EAGVVQSPRYKIIEKKQPVAFWCNPISGHNTLYWYLQNLGQGPELLIRYENEEAVDDSQLPKDRFSAERLKGVDSTLKIQPAELGDSAVYLCASSLGPPNTEAFFGQGTRLTVV.

The CDR3 DNA is TGTGCCAGCAGCTTAGAGGGGGATCAGCCCCAGCATTTT. Protein: CASSLEGDQPQHF. The rearrangement uses TRBV7-9 and TRBJ1-5, with D maybe TRBD1 (6 bases). This CDR3 has 13 amino acids. Looked up from germline, CDR1 is SEHNR and CDR2 is FQNEAQ (reference sequence). The V and J ends lost 1 base and 5 bases respectively, with 6 bases between them. Supplemented by reference TRBV7-9 and TRBJ1-5, the full variable domain reads DTGVSQNPRHKITKRGQNVTFRCDPISEHNRLYWYRQTLGQGPEFLTYFQNEAQLEKSRLLSDRFSAERPKGSFSTLEIQRTEQGDSAMYLCASSLEGDQPQHFGDGTRLSIL.

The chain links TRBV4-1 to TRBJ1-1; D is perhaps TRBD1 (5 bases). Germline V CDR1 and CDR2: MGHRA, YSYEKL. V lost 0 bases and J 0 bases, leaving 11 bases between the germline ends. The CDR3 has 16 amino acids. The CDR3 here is CASSQDPGLLNTEAFF. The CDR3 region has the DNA TGCGCCAGCAGCCAAGACCCGGGACTCTTGAACACTGAAGCTTTCTTT.

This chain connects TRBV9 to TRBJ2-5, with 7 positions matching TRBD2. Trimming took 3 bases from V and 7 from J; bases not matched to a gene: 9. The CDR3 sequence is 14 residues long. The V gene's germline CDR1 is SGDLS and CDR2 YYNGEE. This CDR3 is CASSDQRGPGTQYF. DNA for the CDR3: TGTGCCAGCAGCGACCAGCGGGGCCCGGGGACCCAGTACTTC.

CDR3 DNA: TGTGAGCGGCGAGGGGTGCAGGGGGTAACCAACGTCCTGACTTTC. Translated, it gives CERRGVQGVTNVLTF. This sequence joins TRBV21-1 and TRBJ2-6; TRBD1 is the table's D call and was not checked against the DNA. TRBV21-1 is designated a pseudogene. The CDR3 spans 15 residues.

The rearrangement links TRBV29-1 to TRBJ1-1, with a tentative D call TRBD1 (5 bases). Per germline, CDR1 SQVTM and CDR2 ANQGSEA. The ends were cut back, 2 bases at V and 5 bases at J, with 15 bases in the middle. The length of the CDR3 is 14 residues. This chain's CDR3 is CSVEQGGRETEAFF. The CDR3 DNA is TGCAGCGTTGAACAGGGAGGGAGAGAAACTGAAGCTTTCTTT. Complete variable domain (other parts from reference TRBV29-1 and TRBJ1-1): SAVISQKPSRDICQRGTSLTIQCQVDSQVTMMFWYRQQPGQSLTLIATANQGSEATYESGFVIDKFPISRPNLTFSTLTVSNMSPEDSSIYLCSVEQGGRETEAFFGQGTRLTVV.

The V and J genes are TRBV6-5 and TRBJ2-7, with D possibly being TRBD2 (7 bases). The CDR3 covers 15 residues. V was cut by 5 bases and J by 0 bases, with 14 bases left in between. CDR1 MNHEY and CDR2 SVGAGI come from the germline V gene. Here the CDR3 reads CASSVSGGISYEQYF. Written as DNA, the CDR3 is TGTGCCAGCAGTGTTTCGGGGGGCATCTCCTACGAGCAGTACTTC.

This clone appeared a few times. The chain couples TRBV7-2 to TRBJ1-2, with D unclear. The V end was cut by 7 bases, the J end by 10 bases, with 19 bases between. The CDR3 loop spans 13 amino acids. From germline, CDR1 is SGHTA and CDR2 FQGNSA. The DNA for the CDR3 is TGTGCCAGCATCCTAGAGGCAACTGTGGACTACACCTTC. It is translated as CASILEATVDYTF. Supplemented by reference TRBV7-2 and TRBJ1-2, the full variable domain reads GAGVSQSPSNKVTEKGKDVELRCDPISGHTALYWYRQSLGQGLEFLIYFQGNSAPDKSGLPSDRFSAERTGGSVSTLTIQRTQQEDSAVYLCASILEATVDYTFGSGTRLTVV.

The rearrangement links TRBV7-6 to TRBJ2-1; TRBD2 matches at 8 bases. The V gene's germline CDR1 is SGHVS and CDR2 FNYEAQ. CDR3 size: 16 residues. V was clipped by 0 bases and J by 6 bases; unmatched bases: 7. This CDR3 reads CASSLATGTRGNEQFF. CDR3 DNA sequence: TGTGCCAGCAGCTTAGCAACCGGGACTAGAGGCAATGAGCAGTTCTTC.

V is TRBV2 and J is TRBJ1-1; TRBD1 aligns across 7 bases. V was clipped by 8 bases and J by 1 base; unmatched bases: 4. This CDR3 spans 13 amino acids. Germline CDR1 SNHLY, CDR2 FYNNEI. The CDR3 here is CASFGQANTEAFF. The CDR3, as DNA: TGTGCCAGCTTTGGACAGGCGAACACTGAAGCTTTCTTT.

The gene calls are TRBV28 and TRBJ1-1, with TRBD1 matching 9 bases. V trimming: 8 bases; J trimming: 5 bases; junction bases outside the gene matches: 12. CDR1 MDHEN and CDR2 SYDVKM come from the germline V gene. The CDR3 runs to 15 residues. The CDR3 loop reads CASLTGGTGRTEAFF. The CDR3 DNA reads TGTGCCAGCTTAACAGGGGGGACAGGGCGTACTGAAGCTTTCTTT. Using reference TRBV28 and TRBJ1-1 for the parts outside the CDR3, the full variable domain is DVKVTQSSRYLVKRTGEKVFLECVQDMDHENMFWYRQDPGLGLRLIYFSYDVKMKEKGDIPEGYSVSREKKERFSLILESASTNQTSMYLCASLTGGTGRTEAFFGQGTRLTVV.

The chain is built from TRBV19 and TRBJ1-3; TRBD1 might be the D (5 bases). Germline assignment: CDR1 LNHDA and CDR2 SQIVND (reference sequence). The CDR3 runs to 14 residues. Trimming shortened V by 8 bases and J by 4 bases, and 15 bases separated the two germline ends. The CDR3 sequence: CASSQGETGNTIYF. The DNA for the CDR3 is TGTGCCAGTTCCCAGGGCGAAACGGGAAACACCATATATTTT.

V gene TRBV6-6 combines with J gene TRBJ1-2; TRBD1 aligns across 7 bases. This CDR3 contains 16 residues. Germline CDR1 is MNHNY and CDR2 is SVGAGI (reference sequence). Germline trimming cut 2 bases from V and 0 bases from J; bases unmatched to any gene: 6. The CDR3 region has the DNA TGTGCCAGCAGTTACGTGGCAGGGGGAGCTAACTATGGCTACACCTTC. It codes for CASSYVAGGANYGYTF.

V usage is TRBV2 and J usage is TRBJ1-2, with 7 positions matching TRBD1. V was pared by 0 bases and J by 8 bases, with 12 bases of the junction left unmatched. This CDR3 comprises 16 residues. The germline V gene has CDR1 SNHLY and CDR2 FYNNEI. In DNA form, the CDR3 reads TGTGCCAGCAGTGAAGCCCAGAGAGACAGGGTGCGCGGCTACACCTTC. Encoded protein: CASSEAQRDRVRGYTF.

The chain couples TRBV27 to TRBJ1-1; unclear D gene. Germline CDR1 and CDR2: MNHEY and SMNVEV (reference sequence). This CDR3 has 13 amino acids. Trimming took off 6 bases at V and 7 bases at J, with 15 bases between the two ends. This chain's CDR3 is CASSTGFAGEAFF. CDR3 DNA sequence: TGTGCCAGCAGCACGGGGTTCGCGGGTGAAGCTTTCTTT.

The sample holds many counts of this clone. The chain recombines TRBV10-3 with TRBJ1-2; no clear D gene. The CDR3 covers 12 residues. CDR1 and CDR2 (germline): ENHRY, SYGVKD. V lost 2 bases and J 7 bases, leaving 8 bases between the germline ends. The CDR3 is CAISEDVAGYTF. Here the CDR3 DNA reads TGTGCCATCAGTGAGGATGTGGCTGGCTACACCTTC.

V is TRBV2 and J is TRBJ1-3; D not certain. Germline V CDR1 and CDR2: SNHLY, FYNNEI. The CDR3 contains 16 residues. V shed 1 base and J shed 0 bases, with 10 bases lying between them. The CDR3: CASSEGVQSSGNTIYF. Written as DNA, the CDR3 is TGTGCCAGCAGTGAAGGGGTACAGAGCTCTGGAAACACCATATATTTT.

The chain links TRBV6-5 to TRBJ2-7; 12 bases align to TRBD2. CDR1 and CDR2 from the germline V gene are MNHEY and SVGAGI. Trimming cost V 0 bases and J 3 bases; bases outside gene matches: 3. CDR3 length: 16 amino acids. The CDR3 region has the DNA TGTGCCAGCAGTTACTCAGGGGGACTAGCGGGCTACGAGCAGTACTTC. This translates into CASSYSGGLAGYEQYF.